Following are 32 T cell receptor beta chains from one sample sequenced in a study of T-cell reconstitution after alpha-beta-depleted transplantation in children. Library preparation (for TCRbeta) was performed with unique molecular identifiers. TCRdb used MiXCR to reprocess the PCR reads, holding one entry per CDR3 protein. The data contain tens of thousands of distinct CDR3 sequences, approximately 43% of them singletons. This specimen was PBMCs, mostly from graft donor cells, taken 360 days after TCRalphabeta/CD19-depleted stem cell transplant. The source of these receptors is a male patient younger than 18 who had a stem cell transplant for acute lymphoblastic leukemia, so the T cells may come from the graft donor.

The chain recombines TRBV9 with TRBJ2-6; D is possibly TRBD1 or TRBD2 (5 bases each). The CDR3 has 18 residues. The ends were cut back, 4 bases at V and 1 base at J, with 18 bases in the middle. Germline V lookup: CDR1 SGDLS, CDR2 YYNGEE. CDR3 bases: TGTGCCAGCAGCCCTTGGGGGTCCATATCTTCTGGGGCCAACGTCCTGACTTTC. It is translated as CASSPWGSISSGANVLTF. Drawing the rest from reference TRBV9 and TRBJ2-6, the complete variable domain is DSGVTQTPKHLITATGQRVTLRCSPRSGDLSVYWYQQSLDQGLQFLIQYYNGEERAKGNILERFSAQQFPDLHSELNLSSLELGDSALYFCASSPWGSISSGANVLTFGAGSRLTVL.

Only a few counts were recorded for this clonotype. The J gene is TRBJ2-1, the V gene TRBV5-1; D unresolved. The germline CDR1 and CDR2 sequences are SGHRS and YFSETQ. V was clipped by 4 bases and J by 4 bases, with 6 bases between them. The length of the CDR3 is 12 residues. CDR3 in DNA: TGCGCCAGCAGCCTGTATTACAATGAGCAGTTCTTC. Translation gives CASSLYYNEQFF.

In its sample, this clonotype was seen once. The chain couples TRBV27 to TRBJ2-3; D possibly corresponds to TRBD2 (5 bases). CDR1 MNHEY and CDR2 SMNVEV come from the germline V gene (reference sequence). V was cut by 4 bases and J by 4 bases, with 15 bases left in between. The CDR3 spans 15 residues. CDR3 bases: TGTGCCAGCAGTTCTTGGGGAGAGGACGCAGATACGCAGTATTTT. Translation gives CASSSWGEDADTQYF.

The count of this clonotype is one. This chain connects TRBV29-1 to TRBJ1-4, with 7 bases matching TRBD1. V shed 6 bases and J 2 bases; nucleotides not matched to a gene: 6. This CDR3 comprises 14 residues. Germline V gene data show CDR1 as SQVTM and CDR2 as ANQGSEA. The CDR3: CSVFPTGTNEKLFF. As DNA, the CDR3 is TGCAGCGTCTTCCCGACAGGGACTAATGAAAAACTGTTTTTT.

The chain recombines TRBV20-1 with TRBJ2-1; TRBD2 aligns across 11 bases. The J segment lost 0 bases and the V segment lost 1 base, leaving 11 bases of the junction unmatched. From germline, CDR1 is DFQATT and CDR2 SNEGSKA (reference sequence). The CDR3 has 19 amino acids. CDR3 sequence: CSARAYGLAGSSSYNEQFF. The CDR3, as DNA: TGCAGTGCTAGAGCTTACGGACTAGCGGGTTCTAGCTCCTACAATGAGCAGTTCTTC.

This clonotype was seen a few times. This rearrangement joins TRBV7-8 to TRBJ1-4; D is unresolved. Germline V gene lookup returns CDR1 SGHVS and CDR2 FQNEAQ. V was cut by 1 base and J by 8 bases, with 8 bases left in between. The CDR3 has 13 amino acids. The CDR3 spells CASSLVVSEKLFF. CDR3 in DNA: TGTGCCAGCAGCTTAGTAGTCAGCGAAAAACTGTTTTTT. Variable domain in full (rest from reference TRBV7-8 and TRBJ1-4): GAGVSQSPRYKVAKRGQDVALRCDPISGHVSLFWYQQALGQGPEFLTYFQNEAQLDKSGLPSDRFFAERPEGSVSTLKIQRTQQEDSAVYLCASSLVVSEKLFFGSGTQLSVL.

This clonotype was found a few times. In nucleotides, the CDR3 is TGTGCCAGCAGTTTACCCCTCGGAGAGCAGTACTTC. As protein: CASSLPLGEQYF. The gene calls are TRBV28 and TRBJ2-7, with D unclear. Between the trimmed V and J ends, which lost 2 bases and 7 bases, there was a span of 9 bases. CDR1 and CDR2 from the germline V gene are MDHEN and SYDVKM. CDR3 length equals 12 residues.

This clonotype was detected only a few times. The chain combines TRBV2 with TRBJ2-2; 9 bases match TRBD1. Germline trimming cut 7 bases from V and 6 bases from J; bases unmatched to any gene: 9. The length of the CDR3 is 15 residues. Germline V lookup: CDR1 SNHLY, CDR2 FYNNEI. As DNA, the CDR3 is TGTGCCAGCACTTTCCGGGACAGGGAAGCCGGGGAGCTGTTTTTT. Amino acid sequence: CASTFRDREAGELFF.

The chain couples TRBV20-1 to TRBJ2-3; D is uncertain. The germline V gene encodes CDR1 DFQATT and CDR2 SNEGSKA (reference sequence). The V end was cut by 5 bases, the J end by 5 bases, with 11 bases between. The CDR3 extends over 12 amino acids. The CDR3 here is CSAPPTQDTQYF. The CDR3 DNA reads TGCAGTGCTCCCCCGACCCAAGATACGCAGTATTTT.

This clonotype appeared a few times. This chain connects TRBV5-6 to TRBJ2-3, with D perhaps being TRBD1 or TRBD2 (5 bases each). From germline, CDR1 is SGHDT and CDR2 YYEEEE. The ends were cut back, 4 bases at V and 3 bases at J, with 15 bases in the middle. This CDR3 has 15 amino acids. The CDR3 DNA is TGTGCCAGCAGCCTAGGGACGTCCCATACAGATACGCAGTATTTT. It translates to CASSLGTSHTDTQYF.

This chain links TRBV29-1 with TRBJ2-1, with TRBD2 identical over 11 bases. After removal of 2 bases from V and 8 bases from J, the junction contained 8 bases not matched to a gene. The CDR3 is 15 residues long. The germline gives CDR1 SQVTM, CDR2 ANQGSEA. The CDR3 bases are TGCAGCGTTGAAAACCTAGCGGGGGGTTTGCATGAGCAGTTCTTC. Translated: CSVENLAGGLHEQFF.

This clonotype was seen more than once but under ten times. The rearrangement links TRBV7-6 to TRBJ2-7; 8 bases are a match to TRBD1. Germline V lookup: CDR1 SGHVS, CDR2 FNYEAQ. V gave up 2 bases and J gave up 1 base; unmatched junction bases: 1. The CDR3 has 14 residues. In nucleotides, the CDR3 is TGTGCCAGCAGCTTAAGACAGGGGTCCTACGAGCAGTACTTC. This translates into CASSLRQGSYEQYF.

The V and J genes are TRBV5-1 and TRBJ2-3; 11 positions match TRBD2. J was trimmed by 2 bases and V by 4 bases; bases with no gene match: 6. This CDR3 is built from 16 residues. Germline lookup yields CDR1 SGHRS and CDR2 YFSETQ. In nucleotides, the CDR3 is TGCGCCAGCAGCGACGGGACTAGCGGCGCCACAGATACGCAGTATTTT. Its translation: CASSDGTSGATDTQYF.

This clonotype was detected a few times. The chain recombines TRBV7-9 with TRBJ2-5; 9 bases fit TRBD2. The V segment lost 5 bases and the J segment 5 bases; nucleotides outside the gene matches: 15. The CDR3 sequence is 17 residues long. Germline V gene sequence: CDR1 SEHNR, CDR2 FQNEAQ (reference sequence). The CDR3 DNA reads TGTGCCAGCAGCGATAGTGCGACTAGCGGAAAGCGGGAGACCCAGTACTTC. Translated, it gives CASSDSATSGKRETQYF.

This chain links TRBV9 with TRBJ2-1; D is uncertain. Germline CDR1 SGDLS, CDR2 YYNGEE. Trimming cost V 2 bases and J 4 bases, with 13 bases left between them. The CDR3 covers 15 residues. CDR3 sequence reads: CASSVWKTPYNEQFF. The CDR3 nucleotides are TGTGCCAGCAGCGTTTGGAAGACCCCTTACAATGAGCAGTTCTTC. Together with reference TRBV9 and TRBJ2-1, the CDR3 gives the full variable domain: DSGVTQTPKHLITATGQRVTLRCSPRSGDLSVYWYQQSLDQGLQFLIQYYNGEERAKGNILERFSAQQFPDLHSELNLSSLELGDSALYFCASSVWKTPYNEQFFGPGTRLTVL.

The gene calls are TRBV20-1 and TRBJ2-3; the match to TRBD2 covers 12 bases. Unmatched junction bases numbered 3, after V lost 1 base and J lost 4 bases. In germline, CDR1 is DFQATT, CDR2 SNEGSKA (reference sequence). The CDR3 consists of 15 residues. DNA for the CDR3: TGCAGTGCTAGAGGACTAGCGGGAGTCGCAGATACGCAGTATTTT. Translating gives CSARGLAGVADTQYF.

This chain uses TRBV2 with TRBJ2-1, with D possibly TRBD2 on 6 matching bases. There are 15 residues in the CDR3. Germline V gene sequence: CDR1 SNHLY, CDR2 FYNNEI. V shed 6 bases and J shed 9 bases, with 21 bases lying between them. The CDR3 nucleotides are TGTGCCAGCAGCCCGCGGGACCGGGTTGTTGGTGAGCAGTTCTTC. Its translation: CASSPRDRVVGEQFF.

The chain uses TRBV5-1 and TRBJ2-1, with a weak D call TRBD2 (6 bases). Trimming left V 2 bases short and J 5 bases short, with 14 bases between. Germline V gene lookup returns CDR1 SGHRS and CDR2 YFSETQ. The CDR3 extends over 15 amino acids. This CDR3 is CASSFGGFGDNEQFF. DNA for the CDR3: TGCGCCAGCAGCTTCGGAGGGTTCGGGGACAATGAGCAGTTCTTC.

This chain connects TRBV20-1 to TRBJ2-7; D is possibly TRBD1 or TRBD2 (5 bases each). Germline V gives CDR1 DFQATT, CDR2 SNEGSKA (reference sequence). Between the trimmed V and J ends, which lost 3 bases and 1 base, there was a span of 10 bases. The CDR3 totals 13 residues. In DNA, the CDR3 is TGCAGTGCTAGGGGACGACTATCCTACGAGCAGTACTTC. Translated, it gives CSARGRLSYEQYF.

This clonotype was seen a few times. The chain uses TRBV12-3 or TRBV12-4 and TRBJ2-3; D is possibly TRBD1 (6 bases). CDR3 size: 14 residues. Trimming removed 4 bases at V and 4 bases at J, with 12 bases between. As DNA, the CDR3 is TGTGCCAGCAGTTCCCGACAGGCGGCAGATACGCAGTATTTT. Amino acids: CASSSRQAADTQYF.

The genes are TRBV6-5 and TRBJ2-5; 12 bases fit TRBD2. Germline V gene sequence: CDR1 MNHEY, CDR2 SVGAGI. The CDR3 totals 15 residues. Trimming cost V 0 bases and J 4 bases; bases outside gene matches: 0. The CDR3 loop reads CASSYSGLAGETQYF. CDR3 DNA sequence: TGTGCCAGCAGTTACTCGGGACTAGCGGGAGAGACCCAGTACTTC.

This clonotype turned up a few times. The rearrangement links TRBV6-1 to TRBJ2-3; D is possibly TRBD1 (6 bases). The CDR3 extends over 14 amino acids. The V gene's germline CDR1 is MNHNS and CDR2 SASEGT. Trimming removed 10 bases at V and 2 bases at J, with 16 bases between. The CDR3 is CATQGLRTTDTQYF. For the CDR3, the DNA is TGTGCCACCCAGGGGCTGCGAACCACAGATACGCAGTATTTT.

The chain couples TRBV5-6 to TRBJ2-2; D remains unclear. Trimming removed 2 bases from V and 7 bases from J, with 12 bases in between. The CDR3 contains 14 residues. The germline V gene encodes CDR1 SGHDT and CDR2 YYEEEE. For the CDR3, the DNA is TGTGCCAGCAGCTTTTTCTCCCGGATCGGGGAGCTGTTTTTT. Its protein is CASSFFSRIGELFF.

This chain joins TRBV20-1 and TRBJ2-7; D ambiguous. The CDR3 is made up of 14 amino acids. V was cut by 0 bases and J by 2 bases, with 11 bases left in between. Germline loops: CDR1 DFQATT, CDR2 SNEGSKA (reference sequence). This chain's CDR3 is CSARDPDGPYEQYF. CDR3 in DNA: TGCAGTGCTAGAGATCCTGACGGGCCCTACGAGCAGTACTTC.

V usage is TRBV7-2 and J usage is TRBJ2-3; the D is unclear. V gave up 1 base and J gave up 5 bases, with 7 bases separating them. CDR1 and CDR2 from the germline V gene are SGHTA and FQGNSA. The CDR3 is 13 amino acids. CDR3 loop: CASSLETVDTQYF. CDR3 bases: TGTGCCAGCAGCTTAGAAACCGTAGATACGCAGTATTTT.

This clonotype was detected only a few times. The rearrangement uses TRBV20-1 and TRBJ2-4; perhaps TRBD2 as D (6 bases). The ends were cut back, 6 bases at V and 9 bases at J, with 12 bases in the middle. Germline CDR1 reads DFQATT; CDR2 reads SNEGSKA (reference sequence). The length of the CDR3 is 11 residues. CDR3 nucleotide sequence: TGCAGTGCACCGATCGGGAGCATTCAGTACTTC. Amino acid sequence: CSAPIGSIQYF.

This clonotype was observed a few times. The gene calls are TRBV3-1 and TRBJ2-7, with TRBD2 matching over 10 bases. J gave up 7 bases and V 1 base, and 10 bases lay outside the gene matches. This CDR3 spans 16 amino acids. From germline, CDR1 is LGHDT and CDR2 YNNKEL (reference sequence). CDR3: CASSQGLAGGLWEQYF. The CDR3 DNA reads TGTGCCAGCAGCCAAGGGTTAGCGGGAGGTCTGTGGGAGCAGTACTTC.

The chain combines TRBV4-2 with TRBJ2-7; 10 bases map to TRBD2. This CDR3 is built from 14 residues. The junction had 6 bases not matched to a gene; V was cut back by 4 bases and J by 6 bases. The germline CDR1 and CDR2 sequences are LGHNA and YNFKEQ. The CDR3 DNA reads TGTGCCAGCAGCCCGGGCCTAGCGGGAGTCGAGCAGTACTTC. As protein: CASSPGLAGVEQYF.

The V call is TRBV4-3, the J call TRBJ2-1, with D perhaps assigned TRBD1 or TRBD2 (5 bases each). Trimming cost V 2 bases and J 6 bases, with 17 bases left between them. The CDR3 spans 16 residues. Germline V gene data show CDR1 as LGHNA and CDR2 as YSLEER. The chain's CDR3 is CASSQNRGRYINEQFF. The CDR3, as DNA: TGCGCCAGCAGCCAAAACCGGGGCCGTTACATCAATGAGCAGTTCTTC.

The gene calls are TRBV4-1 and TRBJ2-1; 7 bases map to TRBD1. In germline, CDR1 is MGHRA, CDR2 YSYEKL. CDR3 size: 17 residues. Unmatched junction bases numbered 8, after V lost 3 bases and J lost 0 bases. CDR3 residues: CASSHLQGVSSYNEQFF. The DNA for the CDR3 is TGCGCCAGCAGCCACCTCCAGGGGGTAAGCTCCTACAATGAGCAGTTCTTC.

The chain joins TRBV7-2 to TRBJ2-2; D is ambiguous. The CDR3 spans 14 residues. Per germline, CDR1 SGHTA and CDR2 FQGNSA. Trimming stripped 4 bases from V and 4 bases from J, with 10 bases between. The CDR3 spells CASSYARPTGELFF. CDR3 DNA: TGTGCCAGCAGCTACGCCCGGCCCACCGGGGAGCTGTTTTTT.

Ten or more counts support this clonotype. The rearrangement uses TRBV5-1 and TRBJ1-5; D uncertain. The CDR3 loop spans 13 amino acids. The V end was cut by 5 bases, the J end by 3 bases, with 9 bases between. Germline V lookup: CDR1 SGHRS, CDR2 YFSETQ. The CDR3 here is CASSREPNQPQHF. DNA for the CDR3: TGCGCCAGCAGTAGAGAACCCAATCAGCCCCAGCATTTT.